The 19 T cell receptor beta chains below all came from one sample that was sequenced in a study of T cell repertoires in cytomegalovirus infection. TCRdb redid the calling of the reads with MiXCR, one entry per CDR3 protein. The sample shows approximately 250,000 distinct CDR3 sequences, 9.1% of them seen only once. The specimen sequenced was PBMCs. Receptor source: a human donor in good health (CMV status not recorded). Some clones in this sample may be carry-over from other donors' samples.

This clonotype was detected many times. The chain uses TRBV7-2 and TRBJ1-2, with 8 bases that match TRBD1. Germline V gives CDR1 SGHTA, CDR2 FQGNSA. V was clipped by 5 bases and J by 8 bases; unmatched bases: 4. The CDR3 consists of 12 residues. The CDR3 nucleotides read TGTGCCAGCAGCCCGACAGGGGACGGCTACACCTTC. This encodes CASSPTGDGYTF. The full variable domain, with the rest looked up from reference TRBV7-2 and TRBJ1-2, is GAGVSQSPSNKVTEKGKDVELRCDPISGHTALYWYRQSLGQGLEFLIYFQGNSAPDKSGLPSDRFSAERTGGSVSTLTIQRTQQEDSAVYLCASSPTGDGYTFGSGTRLTVV.

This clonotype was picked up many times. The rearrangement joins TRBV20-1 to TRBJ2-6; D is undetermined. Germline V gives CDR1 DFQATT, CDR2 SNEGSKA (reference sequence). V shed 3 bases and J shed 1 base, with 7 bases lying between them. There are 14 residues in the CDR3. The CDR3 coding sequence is TGCAGTGCTAGCGAGATTTCTGGGGCCAACGTCCTGACTTTC. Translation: CSASEISGANVLTF.

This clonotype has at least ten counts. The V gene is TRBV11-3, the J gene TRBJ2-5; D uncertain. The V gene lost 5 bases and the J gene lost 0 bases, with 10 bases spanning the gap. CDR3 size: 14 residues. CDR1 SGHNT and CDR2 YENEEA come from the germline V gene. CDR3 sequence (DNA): TGTGCCAGCAGCGAACAAGTTTACCAAGAGACCCAGTACTTC. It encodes CASSEQVYQETQYF.

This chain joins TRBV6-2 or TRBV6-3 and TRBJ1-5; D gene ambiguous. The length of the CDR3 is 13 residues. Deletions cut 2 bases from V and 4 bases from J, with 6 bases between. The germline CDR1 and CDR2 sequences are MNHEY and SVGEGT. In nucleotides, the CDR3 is TGTGCCAGCAGTTACGGCAGAAATCAGCCCCAGCATTTT. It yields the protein CASSYGRNQPQHF.

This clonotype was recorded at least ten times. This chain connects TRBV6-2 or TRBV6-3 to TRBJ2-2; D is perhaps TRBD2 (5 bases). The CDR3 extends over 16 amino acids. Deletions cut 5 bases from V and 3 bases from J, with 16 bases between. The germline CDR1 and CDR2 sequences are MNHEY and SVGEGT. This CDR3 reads CASSPPAGPYTGELFF. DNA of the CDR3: TGTGCCAGCAGTCCCCCGGCGGGCCCGTACACCGGGGAGCTGTTTTTT.

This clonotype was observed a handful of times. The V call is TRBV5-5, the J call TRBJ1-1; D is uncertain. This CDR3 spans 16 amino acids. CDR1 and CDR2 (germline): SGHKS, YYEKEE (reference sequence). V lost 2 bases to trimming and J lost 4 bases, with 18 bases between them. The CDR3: CASSLAALGEGTEAFF. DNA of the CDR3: TGTGCCAGCAGCTTAGCCGCACTAGGAGAGGGCACTGAAGCTTTCTTT.

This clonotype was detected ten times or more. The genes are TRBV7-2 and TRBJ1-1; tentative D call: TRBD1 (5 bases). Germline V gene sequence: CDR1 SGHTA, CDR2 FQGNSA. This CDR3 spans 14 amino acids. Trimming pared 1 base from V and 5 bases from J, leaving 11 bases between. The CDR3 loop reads CASSLGPGGTEAFF. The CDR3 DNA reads TGTGCCAGCAGCTTAGGCCCTGGGGGAACTGAAGCTTTCTTT.

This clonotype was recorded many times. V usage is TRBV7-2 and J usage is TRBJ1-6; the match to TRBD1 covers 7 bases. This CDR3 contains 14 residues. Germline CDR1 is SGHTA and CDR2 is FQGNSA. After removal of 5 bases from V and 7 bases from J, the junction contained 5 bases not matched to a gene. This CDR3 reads CASSIQGWNSPLHF. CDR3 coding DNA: TGTGCCAGCAGCATACAGGGGTGGAATTCACCCCTCCACTTT.

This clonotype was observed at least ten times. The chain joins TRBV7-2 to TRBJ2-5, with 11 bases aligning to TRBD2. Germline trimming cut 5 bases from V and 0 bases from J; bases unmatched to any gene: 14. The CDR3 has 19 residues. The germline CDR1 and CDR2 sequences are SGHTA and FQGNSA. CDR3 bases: TGTGCCAGCAGCAAGCCACTAGCGGGGGCCGCTATGTACCAAGAGACCCAGTACTTC. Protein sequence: CASSKPLAGAAMYQETQYF. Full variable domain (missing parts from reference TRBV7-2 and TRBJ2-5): GAGVSQSPSNKVTEKGKDVELRCDPISGHTALYWYRQSLGQGLEFLIYFQGNSAPDKSGLPSDRFSAERTGGSVSTLTIQRTQQEDSAVYLCASSKPLAGAAMYQETQYFGPGTRLLVL.

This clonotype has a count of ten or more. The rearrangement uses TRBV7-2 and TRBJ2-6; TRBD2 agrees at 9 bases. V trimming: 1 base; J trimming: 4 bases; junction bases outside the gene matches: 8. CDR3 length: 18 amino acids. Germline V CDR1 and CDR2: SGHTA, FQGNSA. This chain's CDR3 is CASSLVGGGAPGANVLTF. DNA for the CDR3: TGTGCCAGCAGCTTAGTAGGCGGGGGGGCGCCCGGGGCCAACGTCCTGACTTTC.

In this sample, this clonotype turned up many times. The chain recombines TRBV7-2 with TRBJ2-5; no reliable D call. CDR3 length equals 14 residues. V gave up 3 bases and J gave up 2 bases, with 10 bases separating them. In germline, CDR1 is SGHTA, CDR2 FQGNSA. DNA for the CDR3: TGTGCCAGCAGCTTCTTGGGGTGGCAAGAGACCCAGTACTTC. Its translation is CASSFLGWQETQYF.

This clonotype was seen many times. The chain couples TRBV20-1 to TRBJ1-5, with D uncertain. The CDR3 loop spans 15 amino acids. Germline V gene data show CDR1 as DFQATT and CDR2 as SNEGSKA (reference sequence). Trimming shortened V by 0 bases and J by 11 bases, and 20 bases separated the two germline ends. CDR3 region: CSARDQQRGGGTQHF. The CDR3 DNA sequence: TGCAGTGCTAGAGATCAACAACGCGGAGGCGGGACCCAGCATTTT.

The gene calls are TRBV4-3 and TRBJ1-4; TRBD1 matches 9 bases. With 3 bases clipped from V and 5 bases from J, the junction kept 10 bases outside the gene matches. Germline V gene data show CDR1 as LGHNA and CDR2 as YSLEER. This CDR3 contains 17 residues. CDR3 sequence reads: CASSHSGTGRDNEKLFF. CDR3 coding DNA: TGCGCCAGCAGCCATTCCGGGACAGGGAGGGACAATGAAAAACTGTTTTTT.

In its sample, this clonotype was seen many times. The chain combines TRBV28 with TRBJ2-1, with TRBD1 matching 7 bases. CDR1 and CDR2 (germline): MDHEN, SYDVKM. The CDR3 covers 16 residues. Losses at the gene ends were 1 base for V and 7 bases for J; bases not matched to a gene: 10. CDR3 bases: TGTGCCAGCAGTTTATATCCCTCGGACAGGCGGAATGAGCAGTTCTTC. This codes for CASSLYPSDRRNEQFF.

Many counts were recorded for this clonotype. The CDR3 reads CASTLVTRDQPQHF. CDR3 in DNA: TGTGCCAGCACGCTTGTAACGCGGGATCAGCCCCAGCATTTT. The rearrangement joins TRBV5-4 to TRBJ1-5; D gene uncertain. Per the germline V gene, CDR1 is SGHNT and CDR2 is YYREEE (reference sequence). V was cut by 6 bases and J by 5 bases, with 15 bases left in between. The CDR3 totals 14 residues.

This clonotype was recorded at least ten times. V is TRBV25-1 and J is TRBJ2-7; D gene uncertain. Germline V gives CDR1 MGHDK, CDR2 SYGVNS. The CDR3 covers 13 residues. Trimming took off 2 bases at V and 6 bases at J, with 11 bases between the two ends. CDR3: CASSEASRSEQYF. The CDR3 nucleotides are TGTGCCAGCAGTGAAGCGTCCAGGAGCGAGCAGTACTTC.

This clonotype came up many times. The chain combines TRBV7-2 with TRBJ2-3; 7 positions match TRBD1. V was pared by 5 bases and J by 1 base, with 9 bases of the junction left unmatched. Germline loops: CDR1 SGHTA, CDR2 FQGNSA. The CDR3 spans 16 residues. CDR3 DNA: TGTGCCAGCAGCCCGAGAGGGGGCATCGGCACAGATACGCAGTATTTT. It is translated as CASSPRGGIGTDTQYF. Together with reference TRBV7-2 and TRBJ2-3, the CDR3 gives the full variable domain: GAGVSQSPSNKVTEKGKDVELRCDPISGHTALYWYRQSLGQGLEFLIYFQGNSAPDKSGLPSDRFSAERTGGSVSTLTIQRTQQEDSAVYLCASSPRGGIGTDTQYFGPGTRLTVL.

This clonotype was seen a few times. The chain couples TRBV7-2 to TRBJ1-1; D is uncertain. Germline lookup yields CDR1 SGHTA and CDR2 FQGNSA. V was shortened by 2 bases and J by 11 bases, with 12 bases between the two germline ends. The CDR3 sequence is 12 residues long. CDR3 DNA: TGTGCCAGCAGCTTATACGGCTTAGGGGCTTTCTTT. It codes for CASSLYGLGAFF.

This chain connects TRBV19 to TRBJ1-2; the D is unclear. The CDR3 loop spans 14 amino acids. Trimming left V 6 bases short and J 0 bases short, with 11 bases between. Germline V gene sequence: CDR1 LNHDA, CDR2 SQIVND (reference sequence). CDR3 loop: CASRVLGTNYGYTF. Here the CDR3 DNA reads TGTGCCAGTAGAGTTCTGGGAACTAACTATGGCTACACCTTC.